These T cell receptor beta chains were read from a single sample in a study of cytotoxic CD8 clonotypes in ibrutinib-treated CLL. Clones were sequenced by immunoSEQ multiplex PCR, and TCRdb holds only the in-frame ones, with some missing. The sample holds hundreds of thousands of clones, about 77% seen once. This sample comprised PBMCs, obtained before ibrutinib treatment. All receptors come from a human donor with chronic lymphocytic leukemia. Both conserved end residues are part of each CDR3. The D gene is left open where the match is weak. Clone size is not always given. Where it is, it says once, few, many or a class for expanded clones.

j_call | d_call | v_call | clone_size | cdr3_length | cdr3_nt | cdr3_aa
TRBJ2-5 | TRBD2 | TRBV19 | NA | 13 | TGTGCCAGTAACTGGGGGGGACAAGAGACCCAGTACTTC | CASNWGGQETQYF
TRBJ2-7 | TRBD1 | TRBV5-4 | NA | 16 | TGTGCCAGCAGCCGAATACAGGGGGCGAGCCCCTACGAGCAGTACTTC | CASSRIQGASPYEQYF
TRBJ2-7 | TRBD2 | TRBV5-1 | NA | 15 | TGCGCCAGCAGCCCTGACGGGACTAGCGGGTACGAGCAGTACTTC | CASSPDGTSGYEQYF
TRBJ2-1 | NA | TRBV29-1 | once | 14 | TGCAGCGTTTCGGAGGCTATTTCCTACAATGAGCAGTTCTTC | CSVSEAISYNEQFF
TRBJ1-2 | TRBD1 | TRBV4-1 | few | 15 | TGCGCCAGCAGCCAAAGGGGACAGGGTTCCTATGGCTACACCTTC | CASSQRGQGSYGYTF
TRBJ1-2 | TRBD1 | TRBV7-3 | NA | 13 | TGTGCCAGCAGCTCCCGACAGGGTGGCGGCTACACCTTC | CASSSRQGGGYTF
TRBJ2-1 | TRBD1 | TRBV11-1 | NA | 14 | TGTGCCAGCAAGGGTTCAGGGGGTTTCGATGAGCAGTTCTTC | CASKGSGGFDEQFF
TRBJ2-2 | NA | TRBV2 | NA | 13 | TGTGCCAGCAGTGAGAACTTAATCGGGGAGCTGTTTTTT | CASSENLIGELFF
TRBJ2-3 | NA | TRBV5-5 | NA | 11 | TGTGCCAGCAGCTTGGAAGGTAGTCAGTATTTT | CASSLEGSQYF
TRBJ2-7 | TRBD2 | TRBV4-1 | NA | 18 | TGCGCCAGCAGCCAAGAGAGGATAGCGGGAGGGCCGGCCTACGAGCAGTACTTC | CASSQERIAGGPAYEQYF
TRBJ2-2 | NA | TRBV10-2 | NA | 15 | TGCGCCAGCAGTGAGACGGGACTCATCACCGGGGAGCTGTTTTTT | CASSETGLITGELFF
TRBJ2-1 | TRBD2 | TRBV9 | once | 17 | TGTGCCAGCAGCCCCCGAGGACTAGCGGGTGCCTACAATGAGCAGTTCTTC | CASSPRGLAGAYNEQFF
TRBJ2-1 | TRBD2 | TRBV10-1 | few | 18 | TGCGCCAGCAGCCCCGGGACTAGCGGGAGCTCTTCCTACAATGAGCAGTTCTTC | CASSPGTSGSSSYNEQFF
TRBJ1-4 | TRBD1 | TRBV18 | NA | 16 | TGTGCCAGCTCAAGGACAGGGGGTGCAACTAATGAAAAACTGTTTTTT | CASSRTGGATNEKLFF
TRBJ1-1 | NA | TRBV2 | many | 11 | TGTGCCAGTAGGGCGGAGGGTGAAGCTTTCTTT | CASRAEGEAFF
TRBJ2-3 | TRBD2 | TRBV7-3 | NA | 16 | TGTGCCAGCAGCTTAGGGACTAGCGGGAGTTCAGATACGCAGTATTTT | CASSLGTSGSSDTQYF